The clone carrying this TCR beta chain was observed at least ten times. Its specificity is not known. Germline CDR1 SGDLS, CDR2 YYNGEE. Trimming stripped 4 bases from V and 12 bases from J, with 20 bases between. There are 14 residues in the CDR3. Healthy Caucasians from Russia aged 6 to 90 served as donors. Every donor contributed around 10 milliliters of peripheral blood by blood draw. The source of the sample is a study of blood T cells in healthy people across ages. General observations from the study: Long-lived donors had more naive CD4+ cells and higher diversity than aged donors.

It was with a sample-barcoded 5' primer and a J-beta primer mix that a second PCR of about 7 to 12 cycles was run. A minimum of 2.5 million CDR3-containing paired-end reads was obtained for each sample. TCRdb called the 5' RACE reads again in MiXCR, with one record for every CDR3 protein. In the table there are about 640,000 distinct CDR3 sequences, approximately 30% of which are singletons. The chain is built from TRBV9 and TRBJ2-1, with D perhaps TRBD2 (7 bases). This TCR came from a woman older than 75 in good health. Sequenced input: blood. The CDR3 DNA follows: TGTGCCAGCAGCCAAACCCAGGGGACTACGGCGCAGTTCTTC. Its translation is CASSQTQGTTAQFF.